This T cell receptor beta chain was obtained from a study of control samples from healthy donors and cancer patients. Repertoires were generated with immunoSEQ multiplex PCR, while TCRdb's copy carries only in-frame clones and drops some. The table lists 70,000 to 90,000 clones, roughly 93% of them singletons, with approximately 4.8% in the top ten. Losses at the gene ends were 1 base for V and 7 bases for J; bases not matched to a gene: 9. The CDR3 covers 16 residues. CDR1 is SGHAT, CDR2 FQNNGV, per germline. V usage is TRBV11-2 and J usage is TRBJ2-1; 8 nucleotides align to TRBD2. The clonotype was recovered from a woman aged 18-30 years in good health. What was sequenced was blood. The chain's CDR3 is CASSLAEGLGQNEQFF. The CDR3 bases are TGTGCCAGCAGCTTAGCGGAGGGACTAGGGCAGAATGAGCAGTTCTTC.